Included here is one T cell receptor beta chain sequence, with context. The target antigen is unknown. The data originate from a study of CD8+ T cells in alopecia areata. Across the study: Patients received oral tofacitinib, 5 to 10 mg twice daily, for moderate-to-severe alopecia areata.

The study, taken as a whole, reports: Lesional scalp displayed greater clonality than normal scalp, most notably in alopecia totalis/universalis.

This CDR3 has 13 amino acids. Germline V gene sequence: CDR1 SGHRS, CDR2 YFSETQ. Trimming stripped 7 bases from V and 5 bases from J, with 16 bases between. Documented treatment: oral pan-JAK inhibitor, 5-10 mg twice daily. Individuals with alopecia areata gave both lesional scalp punch biopsies and peripheral blood for collection. cDNA serving as the sequencing template came from extracted, reverse transcribed RNA. Assay: immunoSEQ multiplex PCR; the TCRdb copy retains only in-frame clones and omits some. The top ten hold roughly 12% of the sample, which has more than 150,000 clones, about 60% seen once.

The material was CD8+ T cells sorted from blood, obtained at week 24, from a patient treated with tofacitinib. The source of this sequence is a human donor with alopecia areata. This rearrangement joins TRBV5-1 to TRBJ2-7; D is possibly TRBD2 (6 bases). CDR3 residues: CASGGTEGDEQYF. The CDR3 nucleotides read TGCGCCAGCGGGGGGACCGAAGGGGACGAGCAGTACTTC.